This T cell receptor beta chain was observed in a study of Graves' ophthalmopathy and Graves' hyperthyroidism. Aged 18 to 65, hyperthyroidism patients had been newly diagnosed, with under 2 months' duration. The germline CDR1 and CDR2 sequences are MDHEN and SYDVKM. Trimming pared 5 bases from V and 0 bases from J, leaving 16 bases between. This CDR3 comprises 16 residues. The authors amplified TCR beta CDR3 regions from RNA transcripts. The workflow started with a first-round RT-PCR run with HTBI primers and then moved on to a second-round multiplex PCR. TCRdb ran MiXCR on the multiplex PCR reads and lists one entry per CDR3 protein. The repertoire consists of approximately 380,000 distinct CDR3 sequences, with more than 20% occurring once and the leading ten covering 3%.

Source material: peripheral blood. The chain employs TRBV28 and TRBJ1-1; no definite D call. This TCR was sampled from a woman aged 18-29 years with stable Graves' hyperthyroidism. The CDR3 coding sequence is TGTGCCAGCAGTCCCATTCCGAGAGACATGAACACTGAAGCTTTCTTT. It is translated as CASSPIPRDMNTEAFF.